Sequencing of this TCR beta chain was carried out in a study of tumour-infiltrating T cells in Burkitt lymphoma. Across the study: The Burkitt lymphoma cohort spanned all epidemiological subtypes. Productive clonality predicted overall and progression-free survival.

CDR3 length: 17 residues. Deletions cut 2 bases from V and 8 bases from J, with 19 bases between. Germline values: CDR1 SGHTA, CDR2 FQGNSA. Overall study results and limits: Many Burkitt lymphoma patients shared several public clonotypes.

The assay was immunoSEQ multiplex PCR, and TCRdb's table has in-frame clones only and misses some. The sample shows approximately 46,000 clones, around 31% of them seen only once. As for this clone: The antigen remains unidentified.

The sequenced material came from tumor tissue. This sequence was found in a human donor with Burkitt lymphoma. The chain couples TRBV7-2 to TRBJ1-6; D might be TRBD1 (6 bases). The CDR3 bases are TGTGCCAGCAGCTTAAGGGCGCGGGACATTAGTCATTCACCCCTCCACTTT. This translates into CASSLRARDISHSPLHF.